This T cell receptor (beta chain) derives from a study of PD-1 blockade in classical Hodgkin lymphoma (dated by TCRdb to the early 2020s). Regarding the complete study: Nivolumab dosing was 3 mg/kg intravenously every 2 weeks, continuing until either disease progression or unacceptable toxicity. A peripheral blood immune signature of response to PD-1 blockade in classical Hodgkin lymphoma was defined using TCR beta sequencing and CyTOF. General conclusions and limits of the study: Trial patients achieving complete response had baseline diversity similar to newly diagnosed patients, whereas partial responders and progressors had significantly lower diversity. Baseline TCR diversity was reported to be lower in newly diagnosed patients than in healthy donors, and even lower in relapsed/refractory patients. CD4+ but not CD8+ TCR diversity rose significantly by C4D1 (p=0.0027 vs p=0.16), most apparent in complete responders (p=0.02). Diversity was lower in patients who began nivolumab less than 1 year after ASCT, so these patients were left out of later analyses to avoid confounding by immune reconstitution. The study covered only a single clinical trial cohort, and the causes of the repertoire differences, possibly disease activity or prior therapy, were still not defined.

Genomic DNA was extracted with the Qiagen DNeasy kit from unsorted PBMCs and from negatively selected CD4+ and CD8+ fractions. TCR beta CDR3 regions were subjected to amplification by immunoSEQ multiplex PCR with primers that anneal to V and J segments. A synthetic immune receptor repertoire was used to minimize amplification bias, and remaining bias was computationally removed after sequencing. Concerning the study's data processing: Custom Python scripts were used to quantify repertoire diversity as the Shannon entropy index. Unsorted, CD4+ and CD8+ repertoires were examined separately, except in combined analyses, for which CD4+ and CD8+ sequences were merged in silico. A clone counted as expanded when the clone's frequency after treatment rose at least 2-fold relative to C1D1, and clones undetected at baseline were given a pseudocount of 0.5. Clones with 0 or 1 copy at C1D1 were defined as singleton clones, while clones with 2 or more copies were defined as non-singleton clones. Clones expanded in unsorted samples were assigned a CD4+, CD8+ or unknown annotation through matching of protein sequences in sorted samples from the same patient. Wilcoxon tests on paired samples were used to test diversity changes from C1D1 to C4D1. TCRdb's version of the immuneACCESS table is confined to in-frame rearrangements and falls short of the full clone set. An unresolved V gene accounts for under half of the shortfall where checked; the remainder is of unknown origin. V and J calls and clone size come straight from that table; D and trimming were deduced from the DNA. The sample table shows 100,000 to 120,000 clones, and roughly nine tenths are seen once. The leading ten clones occupy under 20% of the sample.

Concerning this clone itself: The clone's antigen remains unknown. It has no much larger one-base neighbor in the sample; base qualities were not kept.

Sample time point, as interpreted from the label and publication: cycle 4 day 1 (C4D1), after 6 weeks of nivolumab. All trial patients had relapsed after autologous stem cell transplantation, with cohorts A, B and C differing in prior brentuximab vedotin exposure. The trial cohort included around 60 patients with relapsed/refractory classical Hodgkin lymphoma, and each patient had a best overall response of complete response, partial response or progressive disease. In the multi-cohort phase II CheckMate 205 trial, trial patients received single-agent nivolumab. An independent review committee assessed best overall response by applying the 2007 International Working Group response criteria. Trial PBMCs were obtained immediately prior to nivolumab initiation (C1D1) and on therapy at cycle 2 day 1 and cycle 4 day 1. Peripheral blood was collected in 8 mL Vacutainer Cell Preparation Tubes, from which PBMCs were isolated by centrifugation and then cryopreserved.

The CDR3 contains 12 residues, cysteine and phenylalanine counted. The retained sequence is limited to the CDR3, 36 bases, with the frame set at the first base. The germline V gene encodes CDR1 SGHDN and CDR2 FVKESK. V drops 0 bases and J drops 8 bases, leaving 7 bases in between. This receptor was taken from a human donor with classical Hodgkin lymphoma. This specimen was peripheral blood mononuclear cells (PBMCs), taken before the fourth cycle of nivolumab. Rearrangement joined TRBV14 to TRBJ1-2; the D gene assignment is ambiguous. The CDR3 protein: CASSQDSLGYTF. The sequenced DNA: TGTGCCAGCAGCCAAGATTCGTTGGGCTACACCTTC. Full variable domain (CDR3 extended with the reference TRBV14 and TRBJ1-2 proteins): EAGVTQFPSHSVIEKGQTVTLRCDPISGHDNLYWYRRVMGKEIKFLLHFVKESKQDESGMPNNRFLAERTGGTYSTLKVQPAELEDSGVYFCASSQDSLGYTFGSGTRLTVV.